Listed below are T cell receptor beta chains from one sample, sequenced in a study of blood T cell repertoires in COVID-19. Only in-frame clones appear in the TCRdb table, and some are missing; sequencing was by immunoSEQ multiplex PCR. The table has 230,000 or so clones, almost 90% seen once. The sample consisted of PBMCs or T cells enriched from blood (not recorded which). Source of these receptors: a woman in her forties or fifties with acute COVID-19. CDR3s include the opening cysteine and the closing phenylalanine or tryptophan. Each record gives: D gene, clone size, J gene, V gene, CDR3 protein, CDR3 DNA. A D gene is named only where the DNA matches it firmly. Clone size appears in some rows only: once, few, many, or a class for an expanded clone.

>TRBD1|NA|TRBJ2-3|TRBV4-1
CASSQVFRDRGQQDTQYF
TGCGCCAGCAGCCAAGTCTTCCGGGACAGGGGGCAACAGGATACGCAGTATTTT
>TRBD2|NA|TRBJ2-7|TRBV5-1
CASSRGLAGGSYEQYF
TGCGCCAGCAGCAGGGGACTAGCGGGGGGGTCCTACGAGCAGTACTTC
>NA|NA|TRBJ2-1|TRBV9
CASSVLGASSYNEQFF
TGTGCCAGCAGCGTCCTCGGTGCGAGCTCCTACAATGAGCAGTTCTTC
>TRBD1|NA|TRBJ1-5|TRBV6-6
CASSPGTGKLRSNQPQHF
TGTGCCAGCAGTCCCGGGACAGGGAAATTGAGAAGCAATCAGCCCCAGCATTTT
>TRBD1|few|TRBJ1-2|TRBV24-1
CATATGGGYGYTF
TGTGCCACCGCGACAGGGGGCGGCTATGGCTACACCTTC
>TRBD1|NA|TRBJ1-5|TRBV6-6
CASSYLGQYSNQPQHF
TGTGCCAGCAGTTACCTGGGACAGTATAGCAATCAGCCCCAGCATTTT
>TRBD2|once|TRBJ2-7|TRBV6-2/TRBV6-3
CASSYPGLAYEQYF
TGTGCCAGCAGTTACCCGGGACTAGCCTACGAGCAGTACTTC
>NA|NA|TRBJ2-7|TRBV2
CASRQNSSPTYEQYF
TGTGCCAGCAGGCAAAACAGTTCCCCCACCTACGAGCAGTACTTC
>TRBD2|NA|TRBJ2-7|TRBV27
CASSLGREGYEQYF
TGTGCCAGCAGTTTGGGGCGGGAGGGCTACGAGCAGTACTTC
>TRBD1|NA|TRBJ2-4|TRBV6-6
CASSSKRGLAKNIQYF
TGTGCCAGCAGTTCCAAGAGGGGGCTAGCCAAAAACATTCAGTACTTC
>TRBD1|NA|TRBJ1-5|TRBV19
CASTSGTGAWGNQPQHF
TGTGCCAGTACCTCCGGGACAGGGGCCTGGGGGAATCAGCCCCAGCATTTT
>NA|once|TRBJ1-2|TRBV20-1
CSAGPFTF
TGCAGTGCTGGCCCGTTCACCTTC
>TRBD1|NA|TRBJ2-2|TRBV7-2
CASSFYRGNTGELFF
TGTGCCAGCAGTTTCTACAGGGGAAACACCGGGGAGCTGTTTTTT
>TRBD1|NA|TRBJ1-6|TRBV19
CASSVTGGNSPLHF
TGTGCCAGTAGTGTAACAGGGGGCAATTCACCCCTCCACTTT
>TRBD1|NA|TRBJ1-2|TRBV7-9
CASRIYRGANYGYTF
TGTGCCAGCAGAATCTACAGGGGTGCTAACTATGGCTACACCTTC
>TRBD2|NA|TRBJ2-7|TRBV5-8
CASSPSGSSYEQYF
TGTGCCAGCAGCCCAAGCGGGAGCTCCTACGAGCAGTACTTC
>NA|NA|TRBJ2-7|TRBV27
CASSPTGTLYEQYF
TGTGCCAGCAGCCCCACCGGGACACTCTACGAGCAGTACTTC
>NA|NA|TRBJ2-5|TRBV6-6
CASSRGLTGMTQETQYF
TGTGCCAGCAGTCGGGGACTCACTGGGATGACCCAAGAGACCCAGTACTTC
>TRBD1|NA|TRBJ1-4|TRBV4-1
CASSQDLDRAEKLFF
TGCGCCAGCAGCCAAGATCTCGACAGGGCCGAAAAACTGTTTTTT
>TRBD1|NA|TRBJ2-7|TRBV18
CASSSGTGAYEQYF
TGTGCCAGCTCATCCGGGACAGGAGCCTACGAGCAGTACTTC
>TRBD1|once|TRBJ1-1|TRBV10-3
CAISPQGAVEAFF
TGTGCCATCAGCCCACAGGGGGCTGTTGAAGCTTTCTTT
>NA|NA|TRBJ2-3|TRBV9
CASSVDGRSTDTQYF
TGTGCCAGCAGCGTAGACGGGAGAAGCACAGATACGCAGTATTTT
>TRBD1|NA|TRBJ2-7|TRBV5-1
CASSSRDSYEQYF
TGCGCCAGCAGCTCTAGGGACAGCTACGAGCAGTACTTC
>NA|NA|TRBJ1-2|TRBV6-2/TRBV6-3
CASSYIPGYGYTF
TGTGCCAGCAGTTATATCCCCGGCTATGGCTACACCTTC
>NA|NA|TRBJ2-3|TRBV9
CASGENPAPDTQYF
TGTGCCAGCGGGGAGAACCCGGCTCCAGATACGCAGTATTTT
>TRBD2|NA|TRBJ2-7|TRBV2
CASSERWASGNEQYF
TGTGCCAGCAGTGAACGGTGGGCTAGCGGGAACGAGCAGTACTTC
>NA|NA|TRBJ1-1|TRBV28
CASMTGGASATEAFF
TGTGCCAGCATGACTGGGGGCGCTTCGGCCACTGAAGCTTTCTTT
>NA|NA|TRBJ1-6|TRBV28
CASKPTGEYSPLHF
TGTGCCAGCAAACCGACAGGCGAGTATTCACCCCTCCACTTT
>TRBD2|NA|TRBJ2-7|TRBV6-1
CASSEDGTSGYSYEQYF
TGTGCCAGCAGTGAAGACGGGACTAGCGGGTACTCCTACGAGCAGTACTTC
>NA|NA|TRBJ1-1|TRBV7-2
CASSLGTRTTNTEAFF
TGTGCCAGCAGCTTAGGAACAAGAACTACGAACACTGAAGCTTTCTTT
>TRBD2|NA|TRBJ2-3|TRBV5-4
CASSATLAGLTDTQYF
TGTGCCAGCAGCGCAACTCTAGCGGGACTGACAGATACGCAGTATTTT
>TRBD2|NA|TRBJ2-3|TRBV7-3
CASSRASGSADTQYF
TGTGCCAGCAGCCGGGCTAGCGGGAGTGCAGATACGCAGTATTTT
>NA|NA|TRBJ2-1|TRBV7-2
CASSQGIAGYNEQFF
TGTGCCAGCAGCCAGGGGATAGCGGGCTACAATGAGCAGTTCTTC
>NA|once|TRBJ2-2|TRBV28
CASGTKVTGELFF
TGTGCCAGCGGGACAAAGGTGACCGGGGAGCTGTTTTTT
>TRBD2|NA|TRBJ2-1|TRBV7-8
CASSLARDYREQFF
TGTGCCAGCAGCTTAGCCCGGGACTACCGAGAACAGTTCTTC
>NA|many|TRBJ2-6|TRBV11-2
CASSIYRAGANVLTF
TGTGCCAGCAGCATCTACAGGGCTGGGGCCAACGTCCTGACTTTC
>TRBD2|NA|TRBJ2-3|TRBV2
CASMRLAGGPGTDTQYF
TGTGCCAGCATGCGTCTAGCGGGAGGGCCTGGCACAGATACGCAGTATTTT
>NA|NA|TRBJ2-1|TRBV27
CASSLGANEQFF
TGTGCCAGCAGTTTAGGGGCAAATGAGCAGTTCTTC
>NA|NA|TRBJ1-3|TRBV27
CASSRSTGNTIYF
TGTGCCAGCAGTCGCTCTACTGGAAACACCATATATTTT
>NA|NA|TRBJ1-4|TRBV28
CASSLPLSGEREKLFF
TGTGCCAGCAGTTTACCGTTAAGCGGGGAGAGAGAAAAACTGTTTTTT
>TRBD1|NA|TRBJ2-5|TRBV5-5
CASSPQGARAQETQYF
TGTGCCAGCAGCCCACAGGGGGCTCGGGCCCAAGAGACCCAGTACTTC
>TRBD1|NA|TRBJ2-4|TRBV6-1
CASSDSGTAIQYF
TGTGCCAGCAGTGATTCCGGGACAGCTATTCAGTACTTC
>TRBD1|NA|TRBJ2-7|TRBV19
CASSIASAGGNKQYF
TGTGCCAGTAGTATAGCTTCGGCAGGGGGAAATAAGCAGTACTTC
>TRBD1|few|TRBJ1-4|TRBV13
CASSFRGLGEKLFF
TGTGCCAGCAGCTTCAGGGGGCTTGGTGAAAAACTGTTTTTT
>NA|NA|TRBJ1-1|TRBV5-1
CASSLVQGNTEAFF
TGCGCCAGCAGCTTGGTACAGGGAAACACTGAAGCTTTCTTT
>NA|NA|TRBJ1-4|TRBV7-9
CASSLHINEKLFF
TGTGCCAGCAGCCTCCACATAAATGAAAAACTGTTTTTT
>NA|NA|TRBJ1-1|TRBV19
CASSNGGTGTEAFF
TGTGCCAGTAGTAACGGGGGTACGGGCACTGAAGCTTTCTTT
>NA|few|TRBJ1-3|TRBV9
CASSVAGSGNTIYF
TGTGCCAGCAGCGTAGCAGGGTCCGGAAACACCATATATTTT
>TRBD2|NA|TRBJ2-7|TRBV7-3
CASSAAGTSGRAYEQYF
TGTGCCAGCAGCGCCGCCGGGACTAGCGGGAGAGCCTACGAGCAGTACTTC
>TRBD2|NA|TRBJ2-1|TRBV24-1
CATSDLGTSGRDNEQFF
TGTGCCACCAGTGATTTGGGGACTAGCGGGAGGGACAATGAGCAGTTCTTC